The next 32 T cell receptor beta chains were all read from a single sample in a study of cytomegalovirus exposure and HLA in healthy donors. The PCR was carried out with 60 Vbeta primers and 13 Jbeta primers. Data came from immunoSEQ multiplex PCR; TCRdb stores just in-frame clones and leaves some out. This sample has about 180,000 clones, with around 80% found just once. The sequenced sample was PBMCs. All receptors come from a girl between 5 and 17 years old in good health and CMV-seropositive.

V and J are TRBV6-1 and TRBJ1-5; D ambiguous. Trimming pared 5 bases from V and 0 bases from J, leaving 8 bases between. From germline, CDR1 is MNHNS and CDR2 SASEGT. This CDR3 comprises 14 residues. CDR3 residues: CASSTGLSNQPQHF. The DNA of the CDR3 is TGTGCCAGCAGTACCGGACTTAGCAATCAGCCCCAGCATTTT.

This chain joins TRBV13 and TRBJ2-2; 8 bases fit TRBD1. The germline V gene has CDR1 PRHDT and CDR2 FYEKMQ (reference sequence). CDR3 length equals 16 residues. After removal of 0 bases from V and 5 bases from J, the junction contained 5 bases not matched to a gene. The CDR3 DNA follows: TGTGCCAGCAGCTTAGGGCAGGGGGCCCGTACCGGGGAGCTGTTTTTT. Protein: CASSLGQGARTGELFF.

The chain links TRBV6-5 to TRBJ2-7; 7 nucleotides line up with TRBD1. Germline assignment: CDR1 MNHEY and CDR2 SVGAGI. The J segment lost 6 bases and the V segment lost 6 bases, leaving 5 bases of the junction unmatched. The CDR3 covers 12 residues. The chain's CDR3 is CASSLTGFEQYF. The DNA for the CDR3 is TGTGCCAGCAGCCTGACAGGGTTCGAGCAGTACTTC.

V usage is TRBV13 and J usage is TRBJ1-2; a possible D gene is TRBD1 (5 bases). Germline V lookup: CDR1 PRHDT, CDR2 FYEKMQ (reference sequence). The CDR3 spans 12 residues. Trimming cost V 11 bases and J 2 bases, with 12 bases left between them. The CDR3 loop reads CAVRAGNYGYTF. The CDR3, as DNA: TGTGCCGTCCGGGCAGGGAACTATGGCTACACCTTC.

This chain links TRBV18 with TRBJ1-2, with D unclear. This CDR3 has 17 residues. V was trimmed by 2 bases and J by 4 bases, leaving 20 bases between them. Per the germline V gene, CDR1 is KGHSH and CDR2 is LQKENI. The CDR3 here is CASSPAPGEWRSYGYTF. In DNA, the CDR3 is TGTGCCAGCTCACCAGCTCCCGGAGAATGGCGGAGCTATGGCTACACCTTC. Based on the CDR3 plus reference TRBV18 and TRBJ1-2, the full variable domain is NAGVMQNPRHLVRRRGQEARLRCSPMKGHSHVYWYRQLPEEGLKFMVYLQKENIIDESGMPKERFSAEFPKEGPSILRIQQVVRGDSAAYFCASSPAPGEWRSYGYTFGSGTRLTVV.

This clone appeared a few times. CDR3 in amino acids: CASSIGSGNTIYF. The DNA for the CDR3 is TGTGCCAGTAGTATTGGGAGTGGGAACACCATATATTTT. This chain joins TRBV19 and TRBJ1-3, with no clear D. The germline CDR1 and CDR2 sequences are LNHDA and SQIVND (reference sequence). Trimming left V 3 bases short and J 7 bases short, with 10 bases between. This CDR3 region has 13 residues.

This clone was found once. For the CDR3, the DNA is TGTGCCAGCAGTTTAACGACTAGCGGCTGGGAGCAGTACTTC. It codes for CASSLTTSGWEQYF. The rearrangement links TRBV27 to TRBJ2-7, with 9 bases fitting TRBD2. V lost 2 bases and J lost 7; bases outside the gene matches: 6. The CDR3 spans 14 residues. Germline V lookup: CDR1 MNHEY, CDR2 SMNVEV (reference sequence).

The V gene is TRBV5-8, the J gene TRBJ1-3; 10 nucleotides agree with TRBD1. The germline gives CDR1 SGHTS, CDR2 YDEGEE. The junction had 3 bases not matched to a gene; V was cut back by 5 bases and J by 7 bases. The CDR3 contains 13 residues. The CDR3 is CASRGTGENTIYF. CDR3 sequence (DNA): TGTGCCAGCAGGGGGACAGGGGAGAACACCATATATTTT.

The chain employs TRBV4-1 and TRBJ1-1; D is unclear. Germline assignment: CDR1 MGHRA and CDR2 YSYEKL. Trimming stripped 6 bases from V and 4 bases from J, with 18 bases between. CDR3 length: 15 residues. The CDR3 reads CASRRLGRESTEAFF. CDR3 in DNA: TGCGCCAGCAGACGCCTTGGGAGGGAGAGCACTGAAGCTTTCTTT.

V is TRBV30 and J is TRBJ2-7; D perhaps matches TRBD2 (7 bases). CDR1 and CDR2 from the germline V gene are GTSNPN and SVGIG (reference sequence). The CDR3 sequence is 13 residues long. CDR3 in amino acids: CGTGGQGFYEQYF. Written as DNA, the CDR3 is TGTGGTACGGGGGGCCAGGGGTTTTACGAGCAGTACTTC.

V and J are TRBV6-6 and TRBJ2-2; D is perhaps TRBD2 (6 bases). CDR3 size: 13 residues. Per germline, CDR1 MNHNY and CDR2 SVGAGI (reference sequence). V gave up 6 bases and J gave up 7 bases, with 12 bases separating them. The chain's CDR3 is CASSLWRVGELFF. CDR3 coding DNA: TGTGCCAGCAGCCTTTGGAGGGTCGGGGAGCTGTTTTTT.

J is TRBJ2-1 and V is TRBV10-1, with a tentative D call TRBD2 (6 bases). V dropped 3 bases and J dropped 10 bases, with 13 bases sitting between them. Germline-derived CDR1 and CDR2 are WNHNN and SYGVQD (reference sequence). This CDR3 spans 13 amino acids. The DNA for the CDR3 is TGCGCCAGCAGTGATCTGCCACTAGCCGAGCAGTTCTTC. Translating it yields CASSDLPLAEQFF.

The chain combines TRBV18 with TRBJ2-7, with 13 positions matching TRBD2. Germline V gives CDR1 KGHSH, CDR2 LQKENI. The ends lost 3 bases at V and 3 bases at J; junction bases unmatched: 11. CDR3 length equals 18 residues. The CDR3 spells CASSPTGTSGTYIYEQYF. The DNA for the CDR3 is TGTGCCAGCTCACCGACCGGGACTAGCGGGACTTACATCTACGAGCAGTACTTC.

The chain couples TRBV6-5 to TRBJ2-5, with 7 bases that match TRBD1. Germline CDR1 MNHEY, CDR2 SVGAGI. CDR3 size: 14 residues. V lost 0 bases to trimming and J lost 5 bases; unmatched junction nucleotides: 3. CDR3 DNA sequence: TGTGCCAGCAGTTACTCCGGGACAGCGGAGACCCAGTACTTC. Translation: CASSYSGTAETQYF.

This rearrangement joins TRBV4-3 to TRBJ2-3; 13 positions agree with TRBD2. J was trimmed by 4 bases and V by 1 base; bases with no gene match: 14. This CDR3 is 20 amino acids long. CDR1 and CDR2 (germline): LGHNA, YSLEER. The CDR3 region is CASSQVGLAGVKGSADTQYF. The CDR3 bases are TGCGCCAGCAGCCAAGTTGGACTAGCGGGAGTAAAGGGGAGCGCAGATACGCAGTATTTT.

This clone was counted once. The genes are TRBV5-1 and TRBJ2-7, with 9 bases aligning to TRBD1. Trimming at V came to 2 bases and at J to 0 bases, leaving 6 bases not matched to a gene. CDR1 SGHRS and CDR2 YFSETQ come from the germline V gene. This CDR3 region has 16 residues. CDR3: CASSFFGTGSSYEQYF. The CDR3 region has the DNA TGCGCCAGCAGCTTTTTCGGGACAGGGAGCTCCTACGAGCAGTACTTC.

The table lists this clone with a few counts. V and J are TRBV4-1 and TRBJ2-3; 7 nucleotides match TRBD1. The V and J ends lost 0 bases and 2 bases, in that order; junction bases with no gene match: 5. Germline V lookup: CDR1 MGHRA, CDR2 YSYEKL. The CDR3 is 16 amino acids. The CDR3 loop reads CASSQERTGPTDTQYF. CDR3 DNA: TGCGCCAGCAGCCAAGAGCGGACAGGTCCCACAGATACGCAGTATTTT.

The CDR3 reads CASSPSGTGKQPQHF. Written as DNA, the CDR3 is TGTGCCAGCAGCCCCTCCGGGACAGGGAAACAGCCCCAGCATTTT. The chain joins TRBV6-6 to TRBJ1-5; 9 nucleotides line up with TRBD1. With V trimmed by 6 bases and J by 7 bases, 10 bases remained unmatched. The CDR3 contains 15 residues. Germline V gene sequence: CDR1 MNHNY, CDR2 SVGAGI (reference sequence).

The V call is TRBV15, the J call TRBJ2-3; D not certain. Germline assignment: CDR1 LNHNV and CDR2 YYDKDF (reference sequence). Trimming took off 0 bases at V and 1 base at J, with 8 bases between the two ends. The CDR3 length is 15 residues. The CDR3 nucleotides read TGTGCCACCAGCAGAGAAGTAGCTGGCACAGATACGCAGTATTTT. Translating gives CATSREVAGTDTQYF.

The chain combines TRBV4-1 with TRBJ2-5; tentative D call: TRBD1 (6 bases). The DNA matches TRBJ2-7 better at its end, which makes the J call doubtful. CDR1 and CDR2 from the germline V gene are MGHRA and YSYEKL. The length of the CDR3 is 16 residues. DNA for the CDR3: TGCGCCAGCAGCCAAGGCCAAACAGGGCCCCGCTACGAGCAGTACTTC. It encodes CASSQGQTGPRYEQYF.

The chain combines TRBV19 with TRBJ2-3; 11 bases fit TRBD1. The CDR3 length is 15 residues. Unmatched junction bases numbered 5, after V lost 6 bases and J lost 3 bases. CDR1 LNHDA and CDR2 SQIVND come from the germline V gene (reference sequence). CDR3: CASSWDRGYTDTQYF. CDR3 sequence (DNA): TGTGCCAGTAGCTGGGACAGGGGGTATACAGATACGCAGTATTTT. Full variable domain (rest looked up from reference TRBV19 and TRBJ2-3): DGGITQSPKYLFRKEGQNVTLSCEQNLNHDAMYWYRQDPGQGLRLIYYSQIVNDFQKGDIAEGYSVSREKKESFPLTVTSAQKNPTAFYLCASSWDRGYTDTQYFGPGTRLTVL.

The chain couples TRBV4-2 to TRBJ1-3; 7 nucleotides align to TRBD1. CDR1 and CDR2 from the germline V gene are LGHNA and YNFKEQ. The V gene end was trimmed by 1 base and the J gene end by 3 bases; junction bases not matched to a gene: 3. This CDR3 is built from 15 residues. CDR3 DNA: TGTGCCAGCAGCCAAGGGCGACAGGGTGGAAACACCATATATTTT. Its protein is CASSQGRQGGNTIYF.

This clone was counted between two and nine times. The V gene is TRBV10-3, the J gene TRBJ2-1; weak D call: TRBD2 (6 bases). Germline CDR1 reads ENHRY; CDR2 reads SYGVKD. Trimming left V 5 bases short and J 0 bases short, with 11 bases between. This CDR3 is built from 15 residues. CDR3: CAISTTSSSYNEQFF. DNA for the CDR3: TGTGCCATCAGTACGACTAGTAGCTCCTACAATGAGCAGTTCTTC.

The V call is TRBV13, the J call TRBJ2-7, with 16 bases lining up with TRBD2. Looked up from germline, CDR1 is PRHDT and CDR2 is FYEKMQ (reference sequence). Trimming took 5 bases from V and 0 from J; bases not matched to a gene: 4. This CDR3 has 17 residues. The CDR3 spells CASSPGTSGRDSYEQYF. The CDR3 DNA is TGTGCCAGCAGCCCGGGGACTAGCGGGAGGGACTCCTACGAGCAGTACTTC.

V usage is TRBV30 and J usage is TRBJ1-4; possible D gene TRBD1, 6 bases. The germline V and J ends were trimmed by 7 bases and 1 base, with 10 bases remaining between them. The germline gives CDR1 GTSNPN, CDR2 SVGIG (reference sequence). The CDR3 consists of 13 residues. The CDR3 bases are TGTGCCTACTCCAGGGGAACTAATGAAAAACTGTTTTTT. The encoded protein is CAYSRGTNEKLFF.

This chain connects TRBV19 to TRBJ2-2; TRBD1 matches at 8 bases. Trimming took 2 bases from V and 6 from J; bases not matched to a gene: 2. Germline CDR1 LNHDA, CDR2 SQIVND (reference sequence). The CDR3 spans 14 residues. The CDR3 is CASSIQGAAGELFF. The DNA for the CDR3 is TGTGCCAGTAGTATACAGGGGGCGGCCGGGGAGCTGTTTTTT.

The chain carries TRBV4-1 and TRBJ2-5; 11 positions match TRBD2. This CDR3 has 19 amino acids. CDR1 MGHRA and CDR2 YSYEKL come from the germline V gene. V gave up 0 bases and J gave up 4 bases; unmatched junction bases: 13. CDR3 sequence: CASSQDYGLAGGLLETQYF. The CDR3 coding sequence is TGCGCCAGCAGCCAAGATTACGGGCTAGCGGGAGGATTGTTAGAGACCCAGTACTTC.

The chain recombines TRBV6-5 with TRBJ2-5; D perhaps matches TRBD2 (5 bases). The CDR3 length is 14 residues. Germline loops: CDR1 MNHEY, CDR2 SVGAGI. Trimming pared 6 bases from V and 4 bases from J, leaving 15 bases between. Here the CDR3 DNA reads TGTGCCAGCAGAAATGGGCCCGCGGGAGAGACCCAGTACTTC. It translates to CASRNGPAGETQYF.

The chain recombines TRBV30 with TRBJ2-3; perhaps TRBD2 as D (6 bases). V gave up 0 bases and J gave up 1 base, with 11 bases separating them. The CDR3 has 15 residues. Germline V CDR1 and CDR2: GTSNPN, SVGIG (reference sequence). CDR3 in amino acids: CAWSVGLAGTDTQYF. The CDR3, as DNA: TGTGCCTGGAGTGTAGGTTTAGCGGGCACAGATACGCAGTATTTT.

This rearrangement joins TRBV25-1 to TRBJ2-3, with 12 bases identical to TRBD2. Trimming removed 6 bases from V and 2 bases from J; junction bases left unmatched: 3. This CDR3 has 15 amino acids. CDR1 and CDR2 (germline): MGHDK, SYGVNS. CDR3 residues: CASRASGRATDTQYF. The DNA of the CDR3 is TGTGCCAGCAGAGCTAGCGGGAGGGCCACAGATACGCAGTATTTT. The full variable domain, its missing parts supplied by reference TRBV25-1 and TRBJ2-3, is EADIYQTPRYLVIGTGKKITLECSQTMGHDKMYWYQQDPGMELHLIHYSYGVNSTEKGDLSSESTVSRIRTEHFPLTLESARPSHTSQYLCASRASGRATDTQYFGPGTRLTVL.

V gene TRBV14 combines with J gene TRBJ2-7, with 10 bases identical to TRBD2. Per the germline V gene, CDR1 is SGHDN and CDR2 is FVKESK. V trimming: 4 bases; J trimming: 2 bases; junction bases outside the gene matches: 2. The CDR3 extends over 14 amino acids. In DNA, the CDR3 is TGTGCCAGCAGCCTCCTAGCGGGAGCCTACGAGCAGTACTTC. This sequence encodes CASSLLAGAYEQYF.

This clone has more than one count but fewer than ten. The chain recombines TRBV11-3 with TRBJ2-5; perhaps TRBD1 as D (6 bases). This CDR3 has 13 amino acids. Trimming took 4 bases from V and 3 from J, leaving 9 bases between them. CDR1 and CDR2 (germline): SGHNT, YENEEA. CDR3: CASSSGAKETQYF. CDR3 nucleotide sequence: TGTGCCAGCAGCTCAGGGGCGAAAGAGACCCAGTACTTC.